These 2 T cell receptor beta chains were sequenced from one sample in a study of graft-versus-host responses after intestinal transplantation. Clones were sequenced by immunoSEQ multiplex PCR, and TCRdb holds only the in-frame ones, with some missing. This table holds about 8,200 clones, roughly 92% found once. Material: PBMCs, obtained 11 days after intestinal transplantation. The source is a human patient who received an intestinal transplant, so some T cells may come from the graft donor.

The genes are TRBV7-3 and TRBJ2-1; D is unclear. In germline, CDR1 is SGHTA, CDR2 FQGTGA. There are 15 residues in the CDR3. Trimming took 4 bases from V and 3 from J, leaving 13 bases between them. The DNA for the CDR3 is TGTGCCAGCAGCTCTTTCCCCTCAGACTACAATGAGCAGTTCTTC. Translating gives CASSSFPSDYNEQFF.

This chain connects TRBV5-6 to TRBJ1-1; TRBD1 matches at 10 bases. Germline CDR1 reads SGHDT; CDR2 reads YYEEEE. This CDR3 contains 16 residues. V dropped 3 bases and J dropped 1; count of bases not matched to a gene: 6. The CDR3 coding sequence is TGTGCCAGCAGCTCGGGGACAGGGGCCTGGAACACTGAAGCTTTCTTT. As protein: CASSSGTGAWNTEAFF.